The sequence of this T cell receptor beta chain was determined in a study of post-analysis software for immune sequencing data. Looking at the study overall: There were relapsing-remitting, secondary progressive and progressive-relapsing multiple sclerosis among the disease courses included.

V shed 1 base and J shed 7 bases, with 11 bases lying between them. This CDR3 comprises 14 residues. CDR1 is MGHRA and CDR2 is YSYEKL in the germline V gene. Of note for this clonotype: Its antigen is unknown.

The authors incorporated unique molecular identifiers into the TCR beta cDNA libraries. TCRdb reprocessed the PCR reads via MiXCR and lists one record per CDR3 protein. Of fewer than 700,000 distinct CDR3 sequences in the sample, roughly 47% were seen once. Study-level results: F measure grouped same-batch samples tightly together. Compared against controls, patients with multiple sclerosis displayed significantly lower normalized Chao1 diversity. Five TRBV segments, TRBV5-6, TRBV5-1 and TRBV20-1 among them, were found more frequent in patients than controls.

V gene TRBV4-1 combines with J gene TRBJ1-5; D call uncertain. The sequenced material came from blood. This TCR was sampled from a girl under 18 with multiple sclerosis. The CDR3 protein is CASSQGKGGQPQHF. The CDR3 nucleotides are TGCGCCAGCAGCCAAGGGAAGGGAGGCCAGCCCCAGCATTTT.